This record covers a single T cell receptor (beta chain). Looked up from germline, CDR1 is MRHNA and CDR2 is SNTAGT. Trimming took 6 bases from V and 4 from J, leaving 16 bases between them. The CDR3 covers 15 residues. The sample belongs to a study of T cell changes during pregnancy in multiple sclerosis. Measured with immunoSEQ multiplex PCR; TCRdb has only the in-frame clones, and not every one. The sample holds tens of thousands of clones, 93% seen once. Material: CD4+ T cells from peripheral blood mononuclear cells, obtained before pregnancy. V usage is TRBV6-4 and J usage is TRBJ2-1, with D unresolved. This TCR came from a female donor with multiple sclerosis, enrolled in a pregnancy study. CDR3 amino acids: CASRSGTEKYNEQFF. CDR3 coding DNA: TGTGCCAGCAGAAGTGGTACAGAAAAATACAATGAGCAGTTCTTC.